The T cell receptor beta chain under discussion was sequenced for a study of T cells after yellow fever vaccination. Study observations and caveats: Most clones from primary vaccination resurfaced after the booster (approximately 95% CD4, around 89% CD8). Weaker, the secondary response peaked sooner, at day 5 versus 15. A minor fraction of clonotypes spanned both CD4 and CD8 compartments.

5'RACE template switching added a universal primer site and UMIs to TCR cDNA. TCRdb fed the 5' RACE reads into MiXCR, producing one record per CDR3 protein. The sample holds approximately 69,000 distinct CDR3 sequences, around 5% seen once. The ends lost 6 bases at V and 4 bases at J; junction bases unmatched: 8. The CDR3 is 14 amino acids. Germline loops: CDR1 DFQATT, CDR2 SNEGSKA (reference sequence). Ten or more counts support this clonotype. Antigen: not known. The rearrangement uses TRBV20-1 and TRBJ1-1; 10 positions agree with TRBD1. This TCR came from a man aged 18 to 29 who received the YFV17D yellow fever vaccine. The material sequenced was CD4+ T cells sorted from PBMCs, taken roughly 14 days after the first yellow fever vaccination. CDR3 residues: CSARTGGTATEAFF. The CDR3 DNA reads TGCAGTGCGAGGACAGGGGGTACAGCCACTGAAGCTTTCTTT.